This T cell receptor beta chain was sequenced for a study of molecular identifiers for immune sequencing clone quantification. Using a CD8+CD4-CCR7+CD45RA+ phenotype, naive CD8 T cells were sorted. Ten or more counts support this clonotype. The antigen remains unidentified. TCRdb processed the PCR reads anew with MiXCR; each CDR3 protein has one entry. The data contain some 320,000 distinct CDR3 sequences, roughly a quarter of them singletons. The CDR3 has 11 amino acids. Germline-derived CDR1 and CDR2 are MNHEY and SVGAGI. Trimming took 9 bases from V and 5 from J, leaving 9 bases between them. General study points: Molecules of identical TCR sharing a barcode could underestimate highly expanded clone sizes.

The specimen sequenced was naive CD8+ T cells from blood, with Jurkat cell RNA spiked in. The sample's subset: FACS-sorted CD8+CD4-CCR7+CD45RA+ naive T cells. This sequence originates from a human donor in good health. Some libraries in this study had Jurkat cell RNA spiked in. The chain carries TRBV6-5 and TRBJ2-3, with D perhaps assigned TRBD1 or TRBD2 (5 bases each). CDR3 sequence: CASVGGDTQYF. The CDR3 bases are TGTGCCAGTGTTGGGGGAGATACGCAGTATTTT.